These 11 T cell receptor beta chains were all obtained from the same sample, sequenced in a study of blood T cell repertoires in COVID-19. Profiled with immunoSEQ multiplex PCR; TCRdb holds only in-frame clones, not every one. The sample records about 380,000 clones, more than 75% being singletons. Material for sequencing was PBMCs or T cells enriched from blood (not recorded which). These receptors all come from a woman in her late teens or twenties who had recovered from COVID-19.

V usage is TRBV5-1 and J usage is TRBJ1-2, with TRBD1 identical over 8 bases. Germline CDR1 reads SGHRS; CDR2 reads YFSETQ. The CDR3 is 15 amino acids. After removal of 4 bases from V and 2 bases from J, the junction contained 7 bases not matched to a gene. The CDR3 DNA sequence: TGCGCCAGCAGCGAGGGGACAGGTGACAACTATGGCTACACCTTC. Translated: CASSEGTGDNYGYTF. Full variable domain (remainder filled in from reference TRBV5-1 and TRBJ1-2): KAGVTQTPRYLIKTRGQQVTLSCSPISGHRSVSWYQQTPGQGLQFLFEYFSETQRNKGNFPGRFSGRQFSNSRSEMNVSTLELGDSALYLCASSEGTGDNYGYTFGSGTRLTVV.

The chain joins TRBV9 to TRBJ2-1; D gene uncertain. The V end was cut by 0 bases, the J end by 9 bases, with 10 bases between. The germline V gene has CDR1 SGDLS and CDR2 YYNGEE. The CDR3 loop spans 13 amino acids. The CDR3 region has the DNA TGTGCCAGCAGCGTAGGGGCTATTCCTGAGCAGTTCTTC. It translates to CASSVGAIPEQFF. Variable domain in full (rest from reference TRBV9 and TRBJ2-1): DSGVTQTPKHLITATGQRVTLRCSPRSGDLSVYWYQQSLDQGLQFLIQYYNGEERAKGNILERFSAQQFPDLHSELNLSSLELGDSALYFCASSVGAIPEQFFGPGTRLTVL.

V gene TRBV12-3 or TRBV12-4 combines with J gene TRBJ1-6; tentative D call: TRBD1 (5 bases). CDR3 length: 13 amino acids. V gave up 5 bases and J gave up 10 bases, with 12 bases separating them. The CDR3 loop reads CASSRQGGSPLHF. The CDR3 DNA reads TGTGCCAGCAGTCGGCAGGGTGGATCACCCCTCCACTTT.

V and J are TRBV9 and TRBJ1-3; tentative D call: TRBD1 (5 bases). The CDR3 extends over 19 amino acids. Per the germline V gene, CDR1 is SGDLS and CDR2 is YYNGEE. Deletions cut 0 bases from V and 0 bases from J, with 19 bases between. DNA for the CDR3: TGTGCCAGCAGCGTAGCTCTAGTTGACAGTAATGGCTCTGGAAACACCATATATTTT. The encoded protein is CASSVALVDSNGSGNTIYF.

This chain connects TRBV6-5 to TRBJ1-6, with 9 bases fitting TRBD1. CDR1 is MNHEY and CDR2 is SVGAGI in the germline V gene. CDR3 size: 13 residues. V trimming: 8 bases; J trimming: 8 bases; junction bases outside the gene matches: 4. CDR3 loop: CASLGQGYSPLHF. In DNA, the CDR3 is TGTGCCAGCCTGGGACAGGGATATTCACCCCTCCACTTT.

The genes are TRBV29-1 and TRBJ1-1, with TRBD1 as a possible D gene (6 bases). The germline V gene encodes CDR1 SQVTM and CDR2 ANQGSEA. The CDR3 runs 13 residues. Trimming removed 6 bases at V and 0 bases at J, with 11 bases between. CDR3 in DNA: TGCAGCGTGACGACAGGCCTGAACACTGAAGCTTTCTTT. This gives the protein CSVTTGLNTEAFF. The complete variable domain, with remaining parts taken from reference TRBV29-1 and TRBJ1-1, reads SAVISQKPSRDICQRGTSLTIQCQVDSQVTMMFWYRQQPGQSLTLIATANQGSEATYESGFVIDKFPISRPNLTFSTLTVSNMSPEDSSIYLCSVTTGLNTEAFFGQGTRLTVV.

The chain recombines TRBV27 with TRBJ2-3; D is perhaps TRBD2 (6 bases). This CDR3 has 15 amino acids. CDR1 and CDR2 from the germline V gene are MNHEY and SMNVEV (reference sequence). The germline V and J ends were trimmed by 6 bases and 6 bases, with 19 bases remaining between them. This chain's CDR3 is CASSRGTPGVDTQYF. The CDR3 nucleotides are TGTGCCAGCAGCCGGGGGACTCCCGGGGTGGATACGCAGTATTTT.

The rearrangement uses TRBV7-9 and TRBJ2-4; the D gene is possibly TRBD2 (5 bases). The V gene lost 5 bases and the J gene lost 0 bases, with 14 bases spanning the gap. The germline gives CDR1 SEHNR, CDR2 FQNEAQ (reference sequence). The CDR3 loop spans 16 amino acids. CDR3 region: CASSLRTPSAKNIQYF. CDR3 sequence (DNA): TGTGCCAGCAGCCTCCGGACTCCCTCAGCCAAAAACATTCAGTACTTC.

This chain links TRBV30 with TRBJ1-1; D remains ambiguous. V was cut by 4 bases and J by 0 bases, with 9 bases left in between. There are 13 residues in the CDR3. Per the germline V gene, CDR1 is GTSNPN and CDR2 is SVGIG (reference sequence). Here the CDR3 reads CAWKALVNTEAFF. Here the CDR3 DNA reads TGTGCCTGGAAAGCCCTCGTGAACACTGAAGCTTTCTTT.

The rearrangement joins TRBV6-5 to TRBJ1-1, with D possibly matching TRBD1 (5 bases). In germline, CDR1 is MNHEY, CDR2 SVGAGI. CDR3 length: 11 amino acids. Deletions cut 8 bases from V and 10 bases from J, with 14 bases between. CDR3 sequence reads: CASRGGVRAFF. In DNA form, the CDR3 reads TGTGCCAGCCGGGGGGGGGTAAGAGCTTTCTTT.

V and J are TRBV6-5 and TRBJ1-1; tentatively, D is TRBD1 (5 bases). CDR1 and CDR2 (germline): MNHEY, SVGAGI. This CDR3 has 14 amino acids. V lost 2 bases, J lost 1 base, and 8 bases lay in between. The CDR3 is CASSYDRANTEAFF. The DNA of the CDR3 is TGTGCCAGCAGTTACGACAGAGCGAACACTGAAGCTTTCTTT.